The clone carrying this T cell receptor beta chain has a handful of counts. Its antigen remains unknown. Making the bulk TCR libraries relied on previously described methods and listed TCR primers. MiXCR was run by TCRdb on the PCR reads, yielding one entry per CDR3 protein. Of about 630,000 distinct CDR3 sequences in the sample, roughly 23% were seen once. The source of the sample is a study of molecular identifiers for immune sequencing clone quantification. The study's findings and limits: Highly expanded clones may be undercounted when identical TCR molecules share barcodes.

J lost 3 bases, V lost 2 bases, and 15 bases had no gene match. The CDR3 has 19 residues. In germline, CDR1 is SGHTA, CDR2 FQGNSA. The sample was naive CD8+ T cells from blood, with Jurkat cell RNA spiked in. The subset denotes: FACS-sorted CD8+CD4-CCR7+CD45RA+ naive T cells. The J gene is TRBJ2-2, the V gene TRBV7-2; 7 bases match TRBD1. The receptor was derived from a human donor in good health. Some libraries in this study had Jurkat cell RNA spiked in. The CDR3 region is CASSLHHTGAPGDTGELFF. CDR3 nucleotides: TGTGCCAGCAGCTTACATCACACAGGGGCCCCCGGAGACACCGGGGAGCTGTTTTTT.